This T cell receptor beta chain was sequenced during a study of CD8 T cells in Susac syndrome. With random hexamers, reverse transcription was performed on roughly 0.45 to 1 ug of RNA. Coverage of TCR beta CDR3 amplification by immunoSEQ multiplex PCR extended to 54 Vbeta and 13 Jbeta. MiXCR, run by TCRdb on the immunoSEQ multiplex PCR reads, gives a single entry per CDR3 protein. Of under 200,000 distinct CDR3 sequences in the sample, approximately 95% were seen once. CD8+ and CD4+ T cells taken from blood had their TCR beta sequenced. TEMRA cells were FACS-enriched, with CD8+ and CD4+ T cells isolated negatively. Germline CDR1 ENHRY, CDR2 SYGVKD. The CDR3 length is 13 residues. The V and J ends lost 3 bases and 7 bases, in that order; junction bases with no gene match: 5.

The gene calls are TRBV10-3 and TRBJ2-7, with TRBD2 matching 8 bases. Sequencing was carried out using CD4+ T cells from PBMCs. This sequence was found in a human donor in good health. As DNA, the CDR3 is TGTGCCATCAGTGAAGCGGGAGTGGGAGAGCAGTACGTC. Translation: CAISEAGVGEQYV.